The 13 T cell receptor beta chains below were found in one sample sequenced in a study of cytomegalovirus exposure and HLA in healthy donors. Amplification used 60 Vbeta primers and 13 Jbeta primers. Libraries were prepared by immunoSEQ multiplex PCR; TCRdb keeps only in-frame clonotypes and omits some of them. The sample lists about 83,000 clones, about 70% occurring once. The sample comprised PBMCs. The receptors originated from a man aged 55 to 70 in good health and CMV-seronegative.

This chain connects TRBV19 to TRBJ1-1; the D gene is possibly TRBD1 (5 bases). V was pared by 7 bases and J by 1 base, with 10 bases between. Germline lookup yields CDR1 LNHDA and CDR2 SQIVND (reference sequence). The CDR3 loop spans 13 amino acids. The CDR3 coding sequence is TGTGCCAGTAATCAGGGTTGGAACACTGAAGCTTTCTTT. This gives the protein CASNQGWNTEAFF.

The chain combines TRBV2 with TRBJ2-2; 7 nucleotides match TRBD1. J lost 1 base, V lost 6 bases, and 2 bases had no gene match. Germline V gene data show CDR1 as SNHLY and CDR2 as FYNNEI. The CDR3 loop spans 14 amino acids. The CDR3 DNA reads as TGTGCCAGCAGAGGGACAGTGAACACCGGGGAGCTGTTTTTT. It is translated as CASRGTVNTGELFF.

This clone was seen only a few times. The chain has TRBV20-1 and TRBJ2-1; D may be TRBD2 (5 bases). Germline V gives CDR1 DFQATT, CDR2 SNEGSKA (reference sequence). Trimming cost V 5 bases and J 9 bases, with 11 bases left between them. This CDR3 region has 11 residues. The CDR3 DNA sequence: TGCAGTGCTGCCCCCGAGGGTGAGCAGTTCTTC. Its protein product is CSAAPEGEQFF.

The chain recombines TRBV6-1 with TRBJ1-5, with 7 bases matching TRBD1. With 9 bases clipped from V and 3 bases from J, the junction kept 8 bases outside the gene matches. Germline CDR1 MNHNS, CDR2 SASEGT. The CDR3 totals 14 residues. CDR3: CASNRDRNNQPQHF. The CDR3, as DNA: TGTGCCAGTAACCGGGACAGAAACAATCAGCCCCAGCATTTT.

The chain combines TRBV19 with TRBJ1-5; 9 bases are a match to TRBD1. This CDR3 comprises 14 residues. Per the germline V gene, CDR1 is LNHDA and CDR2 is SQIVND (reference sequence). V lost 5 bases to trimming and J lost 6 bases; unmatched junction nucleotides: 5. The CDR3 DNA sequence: TGTGCCAGTAGTGCACAGGGGGCGGGTCAGCCCCAGCATTTT. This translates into CASSAQGAGQPQHF.

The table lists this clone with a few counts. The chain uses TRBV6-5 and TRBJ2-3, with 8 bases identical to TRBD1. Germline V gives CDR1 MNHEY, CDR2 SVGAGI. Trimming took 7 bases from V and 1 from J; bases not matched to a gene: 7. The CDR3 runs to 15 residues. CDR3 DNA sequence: TGTGCCAGCACCCTGACAGGGGCCCGCACAGATACGCAGTATTTT. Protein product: CASTLTGARTDTQYF.

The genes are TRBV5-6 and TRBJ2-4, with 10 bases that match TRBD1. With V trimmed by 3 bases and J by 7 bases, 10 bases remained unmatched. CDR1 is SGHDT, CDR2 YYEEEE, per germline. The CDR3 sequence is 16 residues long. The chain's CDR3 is CASSYKPGTGVNIQYF. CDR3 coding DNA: TGTGCCAGCAGCTACAAACCCGGGACAGGGGTCAACATTCAGTACTTC.

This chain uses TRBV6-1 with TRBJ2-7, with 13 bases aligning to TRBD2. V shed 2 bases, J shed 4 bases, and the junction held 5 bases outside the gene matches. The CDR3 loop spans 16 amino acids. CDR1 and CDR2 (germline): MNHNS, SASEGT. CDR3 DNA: TGTGCCAGCAGTGAACAGGGACTAGCGGGGTTTTACGAGCAGTACTTC. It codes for CASSEQGLAGFYEQYF.

The DNA for the CDR3 is TGTGCCAGCAGTGAAGCGCTTGGACAGCACTACGAGCAGTACTTC. Protein sequence: CASSEALGQHYEQYF. The genes are TRBV6-1 and TRBJ2-7, with D perhaps TRBD1 (6 bases). CDR3 length equals 15 residues. Per the germline V gene, CDR1 is MNHNS and CDR2 is SASEGT. The V end was cut by 0 bases, the J end by 3 bases, with 12 bases between.

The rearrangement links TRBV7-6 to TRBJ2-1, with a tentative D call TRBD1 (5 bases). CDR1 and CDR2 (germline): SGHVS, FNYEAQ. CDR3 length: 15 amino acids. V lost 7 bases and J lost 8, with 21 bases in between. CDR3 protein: CASTPGGRVLDEQFF. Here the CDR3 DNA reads TGTGCCAGCACCCCGGGTGGCAGGGTGTTGGATGAGCAGTTCTTC. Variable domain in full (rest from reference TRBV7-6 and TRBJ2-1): GAGVSQSPRYKVTKRGQDVALRCDPISGHVSLYWYRQALGQGPEFLTYFNYEAQQDKSGLPNDRFSAERPEGSISTLTIQRTEQRDSAMYRCASTPGGRVLDEQFFGPGTRLTVL.

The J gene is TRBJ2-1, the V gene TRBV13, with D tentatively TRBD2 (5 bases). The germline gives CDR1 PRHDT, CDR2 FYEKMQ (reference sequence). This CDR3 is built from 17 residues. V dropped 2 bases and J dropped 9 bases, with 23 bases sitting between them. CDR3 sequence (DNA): TGTGCCAGCAGCTTAAGATGGGCCCGGACGACGGGAATTGAGCAGTTCTTC. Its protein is CASSLRWARTTGIEQFF.

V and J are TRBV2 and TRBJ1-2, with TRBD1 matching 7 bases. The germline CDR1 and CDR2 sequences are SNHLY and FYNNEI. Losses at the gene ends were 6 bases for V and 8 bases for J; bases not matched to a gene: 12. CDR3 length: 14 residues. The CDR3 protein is CASRDTGDELGYTF. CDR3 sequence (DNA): TGTGCCAGCAGAGACACAGGGGACGAACTCGGCTACACCTTC.

The CDR3 region has the DNA TGTGCCAGTAGTATACAGACAAGAGGGGGCTACGAGCAGTACTTC. Translated, it gives CASSIQTRGGYEQYF. The J gene is TRBJ2-7, the V gene TRBV19; D may be TRBD1 (6 bases). The germline V gene encodes CDR1 LNHDA and CDR2 SQIVND (reference sequence). The CDR3 totals 15 residues. V was trimmed by 2 bases and J by 3 bases, leaving 14 bases between them.